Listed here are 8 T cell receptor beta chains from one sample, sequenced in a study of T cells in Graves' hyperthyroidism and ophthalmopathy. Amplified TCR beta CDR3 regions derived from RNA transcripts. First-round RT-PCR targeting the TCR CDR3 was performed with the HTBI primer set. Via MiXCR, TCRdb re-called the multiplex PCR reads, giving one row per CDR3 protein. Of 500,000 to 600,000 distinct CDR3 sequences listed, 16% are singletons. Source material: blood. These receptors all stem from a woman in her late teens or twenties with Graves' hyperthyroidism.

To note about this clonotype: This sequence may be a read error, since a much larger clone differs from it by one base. The CDR3 here is CASSLERLVYVQYF. The CDR3 bases are TGCGCCAGCAGCTTGGAACGACTCGTCTACGTGCAGTACTTC. The V and J genes are TRBV5-1 and TRBJ2-7; unclear D gene. The CDR3 extends over 14 amino acids. Germline V gives CDR1 SGHRS, CDR2 YFSETQ.

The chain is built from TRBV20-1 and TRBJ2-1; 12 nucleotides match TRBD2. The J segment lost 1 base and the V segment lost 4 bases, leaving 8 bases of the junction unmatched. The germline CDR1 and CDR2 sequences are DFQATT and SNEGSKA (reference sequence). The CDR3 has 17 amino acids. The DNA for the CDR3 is TGCAGTGCTACTAGCGGGGGGGGCCACGGATCCTACAATGAGCAGTTCTTC. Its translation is CSATSGGGHGSYNEQFF.

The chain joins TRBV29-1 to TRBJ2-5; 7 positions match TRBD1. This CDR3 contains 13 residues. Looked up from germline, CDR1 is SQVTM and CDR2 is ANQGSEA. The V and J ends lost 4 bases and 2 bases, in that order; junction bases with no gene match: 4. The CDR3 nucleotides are TGCAGCGTTGGAACAGGGGTTCAAGAGACCCAGTACTTC. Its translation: CSVGTGVQETQYF.

The CDR3 reads CSVVAENNYGYTF. In DNA, the CDR3 is TGCAGCGTTGTAGCGGAGAACAACTATGGCTACACCTTC. V and J are TRBV29-1 and TRBJ1-2; D unclear. The CDR3 extends over 13 amino acids. Germline-derived CDR1 and CDR2 are SQVTM and ANQGSEA. V shed 4 bases and J shed 2 bases, with 11 bases lying between them.

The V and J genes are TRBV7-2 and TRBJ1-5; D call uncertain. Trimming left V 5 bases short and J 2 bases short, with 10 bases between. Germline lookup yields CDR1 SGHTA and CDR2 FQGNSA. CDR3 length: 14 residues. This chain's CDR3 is CASSHLGGNQPQHF. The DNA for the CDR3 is TGTGCCAGCAGCCACCTTGGGGGCAATCAGCCCCAGCATTTT. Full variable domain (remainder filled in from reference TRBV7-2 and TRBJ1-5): GAGVSQSPSNKVTEKGKDVELRCDPISGHTALYWYRQSLGQGLEFLIYFQGNSAPDKSGLPSDRFSAERTGGSVSTLTIQRTQQEDSAVYLCASSHLGGNQPQHFGDGTRLSIL.

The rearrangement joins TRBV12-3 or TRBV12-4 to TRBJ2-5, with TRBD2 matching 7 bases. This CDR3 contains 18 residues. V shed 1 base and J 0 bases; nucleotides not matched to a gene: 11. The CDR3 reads CASSLDMGAGTNQETQYF. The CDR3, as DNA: TGTGCCAGCAGTTTAGATATGGGAGCGGGGACGAACCAAGAGACCCAGTACTTC.

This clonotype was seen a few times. The CDR3 protein is CASSTDINGHNEQFF. CDR3 coding DNA: TGTGCCAGCAGTACGGACATCAATGGCCACAATGAGCAGTTCTTC. The rearrangement joins TRBV6-2 or TRBV6-3 to TRBJ2-1, with D possibly TRBD1 on 5 matching bases. The CDR3 covers 15 residues. The germline gives CDR1 MNHEY, CDR2 SVGEGT. Trimming removed 5 bases at V and 5 bases at J, with 16 bases between.

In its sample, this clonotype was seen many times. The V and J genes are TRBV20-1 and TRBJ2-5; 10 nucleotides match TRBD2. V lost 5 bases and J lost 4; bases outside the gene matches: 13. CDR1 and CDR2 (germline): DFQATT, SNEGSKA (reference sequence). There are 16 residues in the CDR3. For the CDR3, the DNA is TGCAGTGCTCCACGAATCTTAGCGGGAGGTTCAGAGACCCAGTACTTC. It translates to CSAPRILAGGSETQYF.